These 9 T cell receptor beta chains originate from one sample sequenced in a study of cytomegalovirus exposure and HLA in healthy donors. The PCR had 60 Vbeta and 13 Jbeta primers. Sequencing was performed with immunoSEQ multiplex PCR; in TCRdb, only in-frame clones are kept and a portion is missing. Among about 160,000 clones listed, 81% were seen once. Sequencing was performed on PBMCs. The receptors were sampled from a woman aged 18-29 years in good health and CMV-seronegative.

The table lists this clone with a few counts. The chain joins TRBV5-6 to TRBJ2-5; 8 bases map to TRBD1. The CDR3 totals 15 residues. Trimming at V came to 0 bases and at J to 5 bases, leaving 6 bases not matched to a gene. CDR1 is SGHDT and CDR2 is YYEEEE in the germline V gene. The CDR3 sequence is CASSLEQGVGETQYF. The CDR3 DNA reads TGTGCCAGCAGCTTGGAACAGGGGGTGGGGGAGACCCAGTACTTC.

DNA of the CDR3: TGCGCCAGCAGCATGTCCGGGACACAAAGCACAGATACGCAGTATTTT. It specifies CASSMSGTQSTDTQYF. The chain joins TRBV5-1 to TRBJ2-3, with a tentative D call TRBD1 (6 bases). V was cut by 4 bases and J by 0 bases, with 15 bases left in between. The CDR3 totals 16 residues. CDR1 and CDR2 from the germline V gene are SGHRS and YFSETQ.

The CDR3 sequence is CASSLLAGELYF. The CDR3 DNA follows: TGTGCCAGCAGCTTGCTAGCGGGGGAGTTGTACTTC. V and J are TRBV9 and TRBJ2-5; 10 nucleotides line up with TRBD2. The length of the CDR3 is 12 residues. CDR1 is SGDLS and CDR2 is YYNGEE in the germline V gene. The trim removed 4 bases at V and 13 bases at J, leaving 7 bases unmatched.

The V call is TRBV10-3, the J call TRBJ2-3; 12 bases agree with TRBD2. This CDR3 region has 14 residues. The germline V gene has CDR1 ENHRY and CDR2 SYGVKD. V shed 5 bases, J shed 4 bases, and the junction held 1 base outside the gene matches. The chain's CDR3 is CAISTSGGPDTQYF. CDR3 in DNA: TGTGCCATCAGTACTAGCGGGGGGCCAGATACGCAGTATTTT.

Here the CDR3 DNA reads TGTGCCAGCAGTTCCCTCGTGAACACTGAAGCTTTCTTT. Protein sequence: CASSSLVNTEAFF. This chain joins TRBV13 and TRBJ1-1; D remains ambiguous. V lost 6 bases to trimming and J lost 0 bases, with 8 bases between them. The germline V gene has CDR1 PRHDT and CDR2 FYEKMQ (reference sequence). The CDR3 covers 13 residues. Full variable domain (remainder filled in from reference TRBV13 and TRBJ1-1): AAGVIQSPRHLIKEKRETATLKCYPIPRHDTVYWYQQGPGQDPQFLISFYEKMQSDKGSIPDRFSAQQFSDYHSELNMSSLELGDSALYFCASSSLVNTEAFFGQGTRLTVV.

V and J are TRBV2 and TRBJ1-6; no reliable D call. Trimming removed 1 base from V and 6 bases from J, with 10 bases in between. This CDR3 region has 15 residues. Germline assignment: CDR1 SNHLY and CDR2 FYNNEI. The CDR3 DNA reads TGTGCCAGCAGTGAAGGCCTGATCGGTAATTCACCCCTCCACTTT. Protein sequence: CASSEGLIGNSPLHF. Variable domain in full (rest from reference TRBV2 and TRBJ1-6): EPEVTQTPSHQVTQMGQEVILRCVPISNHLYFYWYRQILGQKVEFLVSFYNNEISEKSEIFDDQFSVERPDGSNFTLKIRSTKLEDSAMYFCASSEGLIGNSPLHFGNGTRLTVT.

The CDR3 region is CASSEWRGREPQHF. CDR3 nucleotides: TGTGCCAGCAGTGAATGGAGGGGGCGAGAGCCCCAGCATTTT. This sequence joins TRBV6-5 and TRBJ1-5, with 7 bases lining up with TRBD1. The CDR3 consists of 14 residues. The junction had 9 bases not matched to a gene; V was cut back by 5 bases and J by 8 bases. Germline values: CDR1 MNHEY, CDR2 SVGAGI.

V and J are TRBV11-1 and TRBJ2-7; D unclear. CDR1 and CDR2 (germline): SGHAT, FQDESV (reference sequence). V shed 2 bases and J shed 0 bases, with 11 bases lying between them. The CDR3 contains 15 residues. This CDR3 reads CASSLRSQSSYEQYF. CDR3 nucleotide sequence: TGTGCCAGCAGCTTACGGAGCCAGAGCTCCTACGAGCAGTACTTC.

The chain has TRBV4-1 and TRBJ2-3; D is unresolved. CDR1 is MGHRA and CDR2 is YSYEKL in the germline V gene. The CDR3 covers 14 residues. The ends were cut back, 0 bases at V and 6 bases at J, with 10 bases in the middle. In DNA, the CDR3 is TGCGCCAGCAGCCAAGAAGCCCATCGGGATACGCAGTATTTT. Its protein is CASSQEAHRDTQYF.